This entry concerns a single T cell receptor beta chain. Its specificity is unknown. An end of the junction differs from the germline gene, which may be a read error. Study-wide results and caveats: The larger-cohort validation was restricted to a single TCR beta V-J rearrangement rather than whole repertoires. Tumor-infiltrating Treg TCR alpha and beta sequences overlapped most with tumor naive CD4+ T cells, then blood naive.

The memory fraction was CD4+CD45RO+CD25- cells. Full-length variable regions came from constant-region reverse primers plus semi-nested Nested Universal Primer A PCR. TCRdb analysed the 5' RACE reads with MiXCR anew, one entry per CDR3 protein. Of about 32,000 distinct CDR3 sequences in the sample, approximately 25% were seen once. The clonotype comes from a female donor with breast cancer. Material for sequencing was memory CD4+ T cells sorted from blood. The subset was: memory CD4+ T cells, CD4+CD45RO+CD25-.

CDR3 coding DNA: TGCGCCAGCAGTTACATGGTTTCCTACAATGAGCAGTTCTTC. Protein sequence: CASSYMVSYNEQFF. The V and J genes are TRBV6-2 or TRBV6-3 and TRBJ2-1, with unresolved D. This CDR3 is 14 amino acids long. Looked up from germline, CDR1 is MNHEY and CDR2 is SVGEGT.